Ten or more counts support the clone carrying this T cell receptor (beta chain). This CDR3 is built from 14 residues. V shed 0 bases, J shed 7 bases, and the junction held 6 bases outside the gene matches. Germline loops: CDR1 KGHSH, CDR2 LQKENI. The record originates from a study of neurological immune-mediated disorders. The method for making cDNA was 5'RACE, and it used 10-nucleotide random UMIs. TCRdb re-called the 5' RACE reads through MiXCR, storing one row per CDR3 protein. The data hold some 95,000 distinct CDR3 sequences, with 3.5% to 4% observed a single time. Material for sequencing was PBMCs. The sequence derives from a woman aged 18-30 years with multiple sclerosis. V usage is TRBV18 and J usage is TRBJ2-7, with 7 bases identical to TRBD1. CDR3 in DNA: TGTGCCAGCTCACCACCGGCAGGGGGAAGTGAGCAGTACTTC. It specifies CASSPPAGGSEQYF.